Listed here is a single T cell receptor (beta chain). With 10 bases removed from V and 10 bases from J, the gap between germline ends came to 19 bases. CDR3 length equals 12 residues. Germline-derived CDR1 and CDR2 are SGHVS and FNYEAQ. Purified naive CD4+ T cells were depleted of CD25+ Tregs. Full-length variable regions came from constant-region reverse primers plus semi-nested Nested Universal Primer A PCR. TCRdb redid the calling of the 5' RACE reads with MiXCR, one entry per CDR3 protein. This sample has about 34,000 distinct CDR3 sequences, with about 28% found just once. The clonotype was recovered from a female donor with breast cancer. Source material: naive CD4+ T cells sorted from a lymph node. Subset specified: naive CD4+ T cells, CD4+CD45RA+CD25-. J is TRBJ2-5 and V is TRBV7-6, with D perhaps TRBD1 or TRBD2 (6 bases each). CDR3 region: CATGRDKSDQYF. The CDR3, as DNA: TGTGCCACGGGGCGGGACAAGTCGGACCAGTACTTC.